This TCR beta chain comes out of a study of OX40 agonist ivuxolimab in advanced cancers. Across the whole study: Earlier treatment with anti-PD-1, anti-PD-L1 or anti-CTLA-4 was permitted, and less than 50% had received some.

The CDR3 has 14 amino acids. V lost 0 bases to trimming and J lost 7 bases, with 13 bases between them. CDR1 is LGHNA and CDR2 is YSLEER in the germline V gene. Method: immunoSEQ multiplex PCR; TCRdb's copy keeps in-frame clones and lacks some. The table shows tens of thousands of clones, with about 88% occurring only once. Findings and limits, study-wide: Low normalized clonal expansion also occurred in some nonresponding patients. Both blood CD4+ and CD8+ T cells showed clonal growth by week 6 at 0.1 to 3.0 mg/kg. Among T cells, CD8+ cells averaged more expanded clones than CD4+ cells.

With regard to this clone: Its antigen is as yet unknown.

The material was CD4+ or CD8+ T cells sorted from blood, obtained in a trial of the OX40 agonist ivuxolimab. The source of this sequence is an adult with an advanced solid tumor such as melanoma, head and neck, liver or kidney cancer. The chain links TRBV4-3 to TRBJ2-7; no clear D. CDR3 nucleotides: TGCGCCAGCAGCCAAGATTTAAACAGTGGGGAGCAGTACTTC. This codes for CASSQDLNSGEQYF.